Each of the 2 T cell receptor beta chains below was sequenced from the same sample in a study of cytomegalovirus exposure and HLA in healthy donors. Primers: 60 Vbeta forward and 13 Jbeta reverse. Profiling relied on immunoSEQ multiplex PCR, and the TCRdb table lists in-frame clones only, not all of them. The table records under 200,000 clones, 80% to 85% of them present only once. Material for sequencing was PBMCs. All receptors derive from a man between 18 and 29 years old in good health and CMV-seronegative.

V and J are TRBV2 and TRBJ1-4, with a weak D call TRBD1 (6 bases). Per the germline V gene, CDR1 is SNHLY and CDR2 is FYNNEI. With 3 bases removed from V and 8 bases from J, the gap between germline ends came to 13 bases. This CDR3 is built from 14 residues. This chain's CDR3 is CASSDTRGGEKLFF. Here the CDR3 DNA reads TGTGCCAGCAGTGACACCAGGGGTGGCGAAAAACTGTTTTTT.

This clone was counted between two and nine times. V gene TRBV7-9 combines with J gene TRBJ1-4, with D perhaps TRBD1 (6 bases). The germline gives CDR1 SEHNR, CDR2 FQNEAQ (reference sequence). V lost 1 base to trimming and J lost 5 bases, with 14 bases between them. The CDR3 is 16 residues long. CDR3 region: CASSLGPQGLNEKLFF. CDR3 bases: TGTGCCAGCAGCTTAGGGCCACAGGGCCTAAATGAAAAACTGTTTTTT.